These 27 T cell receptor beta chains were sequenced from one sample in a study of CD8 T cells in Susac syndrome. An input of 0.5 to 1 ug of RNA was subjected to reverse transcription using random hexamers. MiXCR, applied by TCRdb to the immunoSEQ multiplex PCR reads, yields one record per CDR3 protein. The sample has 200,000 to 250,000 distinct CDR3 sequences, just over 90% seen once. The sequenced sample was CD4+ T cells from PBMCs. Source of these receptors: a human donor with multiple sclerosis.

This rearrangement joins TRBV28 to TRBJ1-6; the D gene is possibly TRBD1 (6 bases). Germline V gene sequence: CDR1 MDHEN, CDR2 SYDVKM. V lost 5 bases to trimming and J lost 10 bases, with 18 bases between them. This CDR3 is 15 amino acids long. The CDR3 sequence is CASSPAGGEGSPLHF. The CDR3 nucleotides are TGTGCCAGCAGTCCTGCGGGGGGCGAGGGATCACCCCTCCACTTT.

This clonotype came up once. The genes are TRBV7-9 and TRBJ2-1, with D possibly matching TRBD2 (6 bases). This CDR3 has 12 amino acids. The germline V and J ends were trimmed by 6 bases and 8 bases, with 11 bases remaining between them. Germline V CDR1 and CDR2: SEHNR, FQNEAQ (reference sequence). The CDR3 DNA follows: TGTGCCAGCAGGACGGGGGACTATGAGCAGTTCTTC. Protein product: CASRTGDYEQFF.

The chain uses TRBV6-1 and TRBJ1-1; 7 bases match TRBD1. With V trimmed by 6 bases and J by 0 bases, 10 bases remained unmatched. The CDR3 length is 16 residues. Per germline, CDR1 MNHNS and CDR2 SASEGT. The CDR3 nucleotides are TGTGCCAGCAGCCGGCGAGGGGGCACTCTGAACACTGAAGCTTTCTTT. Protein sequence: CASSRRGGTLNTEAFF.

CDR3: CASSLGLFSGANVLTF. CDR3 DNA: TGTGCCAGCAGCTTAGGGCTATTCTCTGGGGCCAACGTCCTGACTTTC. This chain joins TRBV11-3 and TRBJ2-6; D is unresolved. Trimming pared 1 base from V and 0 bases from J, leaving 7 bases between. CDR1 is SGHNT and CDR2 is YENEEA in the germline V gene. This CDR3 region has 16 residues.

The chain combines TRBV6-4 with TRBJ2-3; 8 bases are a match to TRBD1. The V segment lost 4 bases and the J segment 5 bases; nucleotides outside the gene matches: 5. Per germline, CDR1 MRHNA and CDR2 SNTAGT. The CDR3 is made up of 14 amino acids. This CDR3 reads CASSVRGRGDTQYF. The CDR3 DNA sequence: TGTGCCAGCAGTGTCAGGGGGCGCGGAGATACGCAGTATTTT.

The genes are TRBV5-1 and TRBJ1-3; D is unresolved. V lost 3 bases, J lost 3 bases, and 13 bases lay in between. The germline CDR1 and CDR2 sequences are SGHRS and YFSETQ. This CDR3 has 15 residues. CDR3 in amino acids: CASSSGPSGGNTIYF. As DNA, the CDR3 is TGCGCCAGCAGCTCCGGACCATCCGGTGGAAACACCATATATTTT. The full variable domain, rest sourced from reference TRBV5-1 and TRBJ1-3, is KAGVTQTPRYLIKTRGQQVTLSCSPISGHRSVSWYQQTPGQGLQFLFEYFSETQRNKGNFPGRFSGRQFSNSRSEMNVSTLELGDSALYLCASSSGPSGGNTIYFGEGSWLTVV.

This clonotype was observed a single time. The CDR3 loop reads CASSLGTGGAGYGYTF. The CDR3 DNA is TGTGCCAGCAGCTTAGGGACAGGGGGCGCTGGCTATGGCTACACCTTC. V and J are TRBV7-2 and TRBJ1-2; TRBD1 aligns across 11 bases. Germline V lookup: CDR1 SGHTA, CDR2 FQGNSA. V shed 1 base and J 4 bases; nucleotides not matched to a gene: 5. The CDR3 runs 16 residues.

The chain combines TRBV10-3 with TRBJ2-3, with D unresolved. Germline V gene lookup returns CDR1 ENHRY and CDR2 SYGVKD. Trimming took off 4 bases at V and 6 bases at J, with 14 bases between the two ends. This CDR3 is built from 14 residues. In nucleotides, the CDR3 is TGTGCCATCAGTGGCTTTCTGTTGTTGGATACGCAGTATTTT. Protein product: CAISGFLLLDTQYF.

The chain is built from TRBV20-1 and TRBJ2-3; 8 nucleotides align to TRBD2. V trimming: 2 bases; J trimming: 2 bases; junction bases outside the gene matches: 9. The CDR3 spans 16 residues. Germline CDR1 is DFQATT and CDR2 is SNEGSKA (reference sequence). This CDR3 is CSARPYSGEFTDTQYF. The CDR3 DNA reads TGCAGTGCTAGACCATATAGCGGGGAATTCACAGATACGCAGTATTTT.

V gene TRBV6-6 combines with J gene TRBJ1-4; D unclear. The CDR3 spans 12 residues. CDR1 is MNHNY, CDR2 SVGAGI, per germline (reference sequence). The V gene lost 2 bases and the J gene lost 6 bases, with 4 bases spanning the gap. The CDR3 DNA reads as TGTGCCAGCAGTTACGGCTATGAAAAACTGTTTTTT. Its translation is CASSYGYEKLFF.

The chain is built from TRBV24-1 and TRBJ2-5; 7 bases map to TRBD1. The CDR3 sequence is 19 residues long. CDR1 is KGHDR, CDR2 SFDVKD, per germline. The junction had 15 bases not matched to a gene; V was cut back by 2 bases and J by 1 base. In nucleotides, the CDR3 is TGTGCCACCAGTGATTCCTTGACAGGGTCCATTATTGGCCAAGAGACCCAGTACTTC. It codes for CATSDSLTGSIIGQETQYF.

The genes are TRBV6-4 and TRBJ2-7; TRBD1 might be the D (6 bases). The CDR3 extends over 13 amino acids. V was clipped by 0 bases and J by 5 bases, with 8 bases between them. Germline loops: CDR1 MRHNA, CDR2 SNTAGT. The CDR3 protein is CASSDSQGHEQYV. For the CDR3, the DNA is TGTGCCAGCAGTGACTCACAGGGCCACGAGCAGTACGTC.

The gene calls are TRBV5-5 and TRBJ1-1; D gene ambiguous. V was clipped by 0 bases and J by 1 base, with 7 bases between them. The CDR3 contains 14 residues. Germline-derived CDR1 and CDR2 are SGHKS and YYEKEE (reference sequence). The CDR3 nucleotides read TGTGCCAGCAGCTTGGGTCCCTCGAACACTGAAGCTTTCTTT. It specifies CASSLGPSNTEAFF.

The V and J genes are TRBV6-1 and TRBJ1-2; the D is unclear. Per the germline V gene, CDR1 is MNHNS and CDR2 is SASEGT. Trimming shortened V by 6 bases and J by 8 bases, and 19 bases separated the two germline ends. The CDR3 runs to 14 residues. CDR3 bases: TGTGCCAGCAGCCGAGCCGGCCGGCTAGGAGGCTACACCTTC. This sequence encodes CASSRAGRLGGYTF.

The chain recombines TRBV19 with TRBJ1-5; the match to TRBD1 covers 8 bases. Germline V gene lookup returns CDR1 LNHDA and CDR2 SQIVND (reference sequence). The length of the CDR3 is 14 residues. With 6 bases clipped from V and 6 bases from J, the junction kept 7 bases outside the gene matches. The CDR3 is CASSLTGERQPQHF. Here the CDR3 DNA reads TGTGCCAGTAGCCTGACAGGGGAACGTCAGCCCCAGCATTTT.

The table lists this clonotype with a few counts. J is TRBJ2-7 and V is TRBV18, with D uncertain. The CDR3 has 13 amino acids. The V gene's germline CDR1 is KGHSH and CDR2 LQKENI. V lost 2 bases and J 6 bases, leaving 11 bases between the germline ends. The CDR3 here is CASSPVYLGEQYF. Here the CDR3 DNA reads TGTGCCAGCTCACCAGTCTACTTGGGCGAGCAGTACTTC.

The genes are TRBV30 and TRBJ2-1; no reliable D call. Per the germline V gene, CDR1 is GTSNPN and CDR2 is SVGIG (reference sequence). The CDR3 contains 13 residues. Trimming took off 3 bases at V and 4 bases at J, with 10 bases between the two ends. CDR3 in DNA: TGTGCCTGGAGCCACAGAGAGTACAATGAGCAGTTCTTC. It translates to CAWSHREYNEQFF.

This chain connects TRBV5-4 to TRBJ2-7, with TRBD1 matching 8 bases. The germline V gene encodes CDR1 SGHNT and CDR2 YYREEE (reference sequence). The V and J ends lost 4 bases and 4 bases, in that order; junction bases with no gene match: 7. CDR3 length equals 14 residues. In DNA form, the CDR3 reads TGTGCCAGCAGCCCCGGACAGGGCGGGTACGAGCAGTACGTC. The encoded protein is CASSPGQGGYEQYV.

This chain connects TRBV9 to TRBJ2-7; D is possibly TRBD1 or TRBD2 (5 bases each). Germline V gene sequence: CDR1 SGDLS, CDR2 YYNGEE. The CDR3 covers 17 residues. V was trimmed by 2 bases and J by 5 bases, leaving 23 bases between them. As DNA, the CDR3 is TGTGCCAGCAGCGTGTCCGGGACCCTGTGGCTCCTACACGAGCAGTACGTC. As protein: CASSVSGTLWLLHEQYV.

This chain links TRBV12-3 or TRBV12-4 with TRBJ1-5; D gene uncertain. V lost 5 bases, J lost 4 bases, and 9 bases lay in between. This CDR3 has 13 amino acids. The CDR3 DNA reads as TGTGCCAGCAGTCAACACGGAAATCAGCCCCAGCATTTT. Amino acids: CASSQHGNQPQHF.

This chain connects TRBV9 to TRBJ1-6, with D unclear. V was clipped by 1 base and J by 8 bases, with 7 bases between them. The CDR3 totals 13 residues. Germline V gene sequence: CDR1 SGDLS, CDR2 YYNGEE. This chain's CDR3 is CASSVREDSPLHF. The DNA of the CDR3 is TGTGCCAGCAGCGTACGAGAGGATTCACCCCTCCACTTT. Together with reference TRBV9 and TRBJ1-6, the CDR3 gives the full variable domain: DSGVTQTPKHLITATGQRVTLRCSPRSGDLSVYWYQQSLDQGLQFLIQYYNGEERAKGNILERFSAQQFPDLHSELNLSSLELGDSALYFCASSVREDSPLHFGNGTRLTVT.

This clonotype is a singleton in its sample. The gene calls are TRBV20-1 and TRBJ2-3; 8 bases are a match to TRBD1. J lost 1 base, V lost 6 bases, and 9 bases had no gene match. The CDR3 is 15 amino acids. Germline CDR1 reads DFQATT; CDR2 reads SNEGSKA (reference sequence). The CDR3, as DNA: TGCAGTGCAGCTAAGCCGGGACAGGGCACAGATACGCAGTATTTT. Translation gives CSAAKPGQGTDTQYF.

This clonotype was observed once. The V call is TRBV5-1, the J call TRBJ2-3; TRBD2 agrees at 7 bases. Per the germline V gene, CDR1 is SGHRS and CDR2 is YFSETQ. V lost 6 bases and J lost 3; bases outside the gene matches: 7. CDR3 size: 14 residues. The CDR3 spells CASTPGRGTDTQYF. DNA for the CDR3: TGCGCCAGCACCCCGGGGAGGGGTACAGATACGCAGTATTTT.

J is TRBJ2-4 and V is TRBV19; TRBD2 might be the D (5 bases). This CDR3 comprises 15 residues. From germline, CDR1 is LNHDA and CDR2 SQIVND (reference sequence). The V end lost 6 bases, the J end lost 0 bases, and 12 bases lay between the germline ends. CDR3 in amino acids: CASRGSSLAKNIQYF. The CDR3 region has the DNA TGTGCCAGTAGAGGTTCTAGCTTAGCCAAAAACATTCAGTACTTC. Full variable domain (rest looked up from reference TRBV19 and TRBJ2-4): DGGITQSPKYLFRKEGQNVTLSCEQNLNHDAMYWYRQDPGQGLRLIYYSQIVNDFQKGDIAEGYSVSREKKESFPLTVTSAQKNPTAFYLCASRGSSLAKNIQYFGAGTRLSVL.

The chain combines TRBV20-1 with TRBJ1-6; no clear D gene. The CDR3 runs to 16 residues. The V and J ends lost 3 bases and 7 bases respectively, with 19 bases between them. Germline V gives CDR1 DFQATT, CDR2 SNEGSKA (reference sequence). The CDR3 protein is CSARSLLNSPNSPLHF. The CDR3, as DNA: TGCAGTGCTAGGTCCCTCCTGAATTCCCCCAATTCACCCCTCCACTTT.

CDR3: CASSFRQKGDTQYF. The CDR3, as DNA: TGTGCCAGCAGTTTCAGGCAAAAAGGGGATACGCAGTATTTT. The chain links TRBV28 to TRBJ2-3; D is ambiguous. The CDR3 runs 14 residues. Germline CDR1 reads MDHEN; CDR2 reads SYDVKM. Between the trimmed V and J ends, which lost 3 bases and 6 bases, there was a span of 13 bases.

CDR3 protein: CASSVGGRRVRDTQYF. CDR3 coding DNA: TGTGCCAGCAGCGTAGGCGGCCGGAGAGTTCGTGATACGCAGTATTTT. The chain carries TRBV9 and TRBJ2-3; no definite D call. Trimming took off 0 bases at V and 6 bases at J, with 17 bases between the two ends. The germline V gene has CDR1 SGDLS and CDR2 YYNGEE. The CDR3 consists of 16 residues. Together with reference TRBV9 and TRBJ2-3, the CDR3 gives the full variable domain: DSGVTQTPKHLITATGQRVTLRCSPRSGDLSVYWYQQSLDQGLQFLIQYYNGEERAKGNILERFSAQQFPDLHSELNLSSLELGDSALYFCASSVGGRRVRDTQYFGPGTRLTVL.